Presented here are 30 T cell receptor beta chains from one specimen sequenced in a study of tumor-infiltrating lymphocytes in primary liver carcinoma. Researchers generated TCR beta cDNA from 500 to 600 ng of total RNA, relying on a constant-region primer. Nested multiplex PCR, run for three rounds with slightly modified ARM-PCR, yielded TCR beta libraries. Both of the initial two PCR rounds ran for about 11 cycles and employed TRBV1-TRBV30 forward primers alongside a C-beta reverse primer. TCRdb ran MiXCR on the multiplex PCR reads and lists one entry per CDR3 protein. The table includes around 80,000 distinct CDR3 sequences, around 70% detected once. Co-extraction yielded RNA and DNA from approximately 20-30 mg of unsorted bulk tissue. The specimen was liver tumor tissue from sampling region 1. Subset here: tumor region T1, superior pole. Every receptor here comes from a man in his forties with primary liver carcinoma and hepatitis B virus infection.

The chain uses TRBV4-1 and TRBJ2-1; perhaps TRBD2 as D (5 bases). From germline, CDR1 is MGHRA and CDR2 YSYEKL. Between the trimmed V and J ends, which lost 1 base and 4 bases, there was a span of 14 bases. CDR3 length equals 16 residues. This chain's CDR3 is CASSQVRQAVYNEQFF. CDR3 bases: TGCGCCAGCAGCCAAGTTCGGCAAGCGGTATACAATGAGCAGTTCTTC.

Turning to this clonotype: Its ends do not fully match the called genes, so a read error is possible. The chain recombines TRBV5-4 with TRBJ2-3; D is perhaps TRBD1 or TRBD2 (6 bases each). Germline V gene lookup returns CDR1 SGHNT and CDR2 YYREEE (reference sequence). The CDR3 runs to 15 residues. This CDR3 reads CANSLGGRDTNTQYF. The CDR3 DNA is TGTGCCAACAGCCTAGGGGGGAGAGACACAAATACGCAGTATTTT.

Of note for this clonotype: At one of its ends the junction is not consistent with the germline gene, which may arise from a read error. The genes are TRBV11-2 and TRBJ2-1; 8 nucleotides line up with TRBD2. CDR3 length: 16 amino acids. Germline values: CDR1 SGHAT, CDR2 FQNNGV. The CDR3 sequence: CASGFRPAGDFNEQFF. The CDR3 DNA is TGTGCCAGCGGCTTTCGACCAGCGGGAGACTTCAATGAGCAGTTCTTC.

On this clonotype: This clone may be a read error of a much larger clone one base away. The chain couples TRBV28 to TRBJ2-7; D is unresolved. The V end was cut by 5 bases, the J end by 0 bases, with 11 bases between. Germline lookup yields CDR1 MDHEN and CDR2 SYDVKM. This CDR3 is built from 14 residues. The CDR3 nucleotides read TGTGCCAGCAGTACAATCACTAACTCCTACGAGCAGTACTTC. Its translation is CASSTITNSYEQYF.

This clonotype was observed at least ten times. The rearrangement joins TRBV29-1 to TRBJ2-3, with a possible D match to TRBD2 (6 bases). V shed 6 bases and J shed 4 bases, with 14 bases lying between them. CDR1 is SQVTM and CDR2 is ANQGSEA in the germline V gene. The CDR3 covers 13 residues. CDR3 DNA: TGCAGCGTGAAGGGAGGCGGCCCAGATACGCAGTATTTT. Translation: CSVKGGGPDTQYF.

Notes on this clonotype: Its ends do not fully match the called genes, so a read error is possible. V gene TRBV12-3 or TRBV12-4 combines with J gene TRBJ1-2, with unresolved D. The CDR3 extends over 12 amino acids. In nucleotides, the CDR3 is TGTGTCAGCACTTCGGAGAACTATGGCTACACCTTC. Its translation: CVSTSENYGYTF.

A word on this clonotype: This clone may be a read error of a much larger clone one base away. V is TRBV7-3 and J is TRBJ1-2, with a weak D call TRBD1 (6 bases). CDR3 length: 12 amino acids. CDR1 is SGHTA and CDR2 is FQGTGA in the germline V gene. V was pared by 5 bases and J by 7 bases, with 11 bases between. The CDR3 region is CASSTGMGGYTF. CDR3 nucleotides: TGTGCCAGCAGCACAGGGATGGGTGGCTACACCTTC.

The chain employs TRBV29-1 and TRBJ2-2, with D possibly matching TRBD2 (7 bases). Trimming took 2 bases from V and 5 from J, leaving 15 bases between them. In germline, CDR1 is SQVTM, CDR2 ANQGSEA. CDR3 length: 15 residues. The CDR3 DNA reads as TGCAGCGTTGAACGGCGGGGAGGGGGTACCGGGGAGCTGTTTTTT. Protein product: CSVERRGGGTGELFF.

Note on this clonotype: A read error may account for a junction end that differs from germline. The J gene is TRBJ2-5, the V gene TRBV10-3; tentatively, D is TRBD2 (6 bases). The V gene's germline CDR1 is ENHRY and CDR2 SYGVKD. The CDR3 consists of 14 residues. The CDR3 reads CTISGPSPGETQCF. CDR3 nucleotides: TGTACCATCAGTGGGCCATCGCCGGGAGAGACCCAGTGCTTC.

The V call is TRBV11-2, the J call TRBJ1-1, with no clear D. V dropped 5 bases and J dropped 11 bases, with 27 bases sitting between them. Germline values: CDR1 SGHAT, CDR2 FQNNGV. The CDR3 consists of 16 residues. This CDR3 is CASSQNCVAALTGAFF. In DNA form, the CDR3 reads TGTGCCAGCAGCCAAAACTGTGTGGCGGCACTCACTGGGGCTTTCTTT.

On this clonotype: This may come from a read error, since a much larger clone is one base off. This chain uses TRBV5-1 with TRBJ2-2, with D unresolved. Germline V gene lookup returns CDR1 SGHRS and CDR2 YFSETQ. CDR3 length equals 10 residues. For the CDR3, the DNA is TGCGGCAGCAACTTCGGGGAGCTGTTTTTT. Its protein is CGSNFGELFF. Complete variable domain (other parts from reference TRBV5-1 and TRBJ2-2): KAGVTQTPRYLIKTRGQQVTLSCSPISGHRSVSWYQQTPGQGLQFLFEYFSETQRNKGNFPGRFSGRQFSNSRSEMNVSTLELGDSALYLCGSNFGELFFGEGSRLTVL.

In its sample, this clonotype was seen once. This CDR3 is missing its conserved last phenylalanine or tryptophan, likely due to a read error. V gene TRBV29-1 combines with J gene TRBJ2-7; 8 bases agree with TRBD2. Germline lookup yields CDR1 SQVTM and CDR2 ANQGSEA. The CDR3 totals 13 residues. CDR3 bases: TGCAGCGTTGACCGGGAGGGGACCTACGCGCAGTACTCC. Translating it yields CSVDREGTYAQYS.

Of note for this clonotype: A much more abundant neighbour one base away suggests this may be a read error. The gene calls are TRBV29-1 and TRBJ2-3, with 9 bases lining up with TRBD1. V was pared by 7 bases and J by 7 bases, with 9 bases of the junction left unmatched. The CDR3 totals 13 residues. Germline CDR1 SQVTM, CDR2 ANQGSEA. CDR3 residues: CSAGGQGTNTQYF. The CDR3 DNA is TGCAGCGCAGGGGGACAGGGAACGAATACGCAGTATTTT.

Note on this clonotype: One junction end disagrees with the germline gene, perhaps due to a read error. This sequence joins TRBV10-3 and TRBJ1-1; TRBD1 matches at 7 bases. Looked up from germline, CDR1 is ENHRY and CDR2 is SYGVKD. This CDR3 spans 14 amino acids. The CDR3: CAIIGDRVNTEAFF. CDR3 coding DNA: TGTGCTATCATTGGTGACAGGGTGAACACTGAAGCTTTCTTT.

This clonotype has only one observation. An end of the junction differs from the germline gene, which may be a read error. The chain combines TRBV2 with TRBJ2-3, with 11 bases matching TRBD1. The germline gives CDR1 SNHLY, CDR2 FYNNEI. This CDR3 contains 15 residues. This CDR3 is CASRRDRGAKDTRYF. The CDR3 DNA reads TGTGCCAGCAGGAGGGACAGGGGGGCCAAGGATACGCGGTATTTT.

This clonotype showed up just once. An end of the junction differs from the germline gene, which may be a read error. This chain uses TRBV7-9 with TRBJ2-5; a weak D match, TRBD2 (7 bases). Germline CDR1 and CDR2: SEHNR and FQNEAQ (reference sequence). CDR3 size: 16 residues. Here the CDR3 reads CANSLGDGGLQETQYF. Written as DNA, the CDR3 is TGTGCCAACAGCTTAGGGGACGGGGGGCTGCAAGAGACCCAGTACTTC.

A word on this clonotype: The conserved closing phenylalanine or tryptophan is absent in this CDR3, likely reflecting a read error. No DNA is shown, since the ends of the CDR3 on it are uncertain; the CDR3 is the one TCRdb lists. The chain joins TRBV11-2 to TRBJ2-5. Per the germline V gene, CDR1 is SGHAT and CDR2 is FQNNGV. The CDR3 totals 14 residues, both ends included. The CDR3 loop is CASNSTGILLSQCL.

Concerning this clonotype itself: One base away lies a much larger clone, so this may be a sequencing read error. The J gene is TRBJ2-1, the V gene TRBV23-1, with D unclear. TRBV23-1 is an ORF for which the function is uncertain. The length of the CDR3 is 14 residues. The CDR3 loop reads CASSQLGDHNERFF. DNA for the CDR3: TGCGCCAGCAGTCAATTAGGCGACCACAATGAGCGGTTCTTC.

About this clonotype: The junction differs from germline at one of its ends, possibly a read error. The rearrangement uses TRBV11-2 and TRBJ2-7; 9 positions agree with TRBD2. The CDR3 consists of 15 residues. The germline V gene encodes CDR1 SGHAT and CDR2 FQNNGV. The CDR3 region is CASSVVAGVGHEQYF. The CDR3 nucleotides are TGTGCTAGCAGCGTAGTAGCGGGAGTCGGTCACGAGCAGTACTTC.

The table lists this clonotype with many counts. The chain links TRBV19 to TRBJ1-1, with unresolved D. The germline V and J ends were trimmed by 0 bases and 1 base, with 6 bases remaining between them. The CDR3 consists of 14 residues. Germline V gene lookup returns CDR1 LNHDA and CDR2 SQIVND (reference sequence). The DNA of the CDR3 is TGTGCCAGTAGTATAGATAAAAGGAACACTGAAGCTTTCTTT. Residues: CASSIDKRNTEAFF.

In regard to this clonotype: The missing conserved phenylalanine or tryptophan at the end of this CDR3 makes a read error likely. It is unclear where the CDR3 begins or ends on the DNA, so no DNA is shown, and the CDR3 is as TCRdb lists it. V usage is TRBV11-2 and J usage is TRBJ2-1; the D segment call TRBD1 is taken from the table without a DNA check. Germline loops: CDR1 SGHAT, CDR2 FQNNGV. The CDR3 contains 15 residues when both ends are counted. The CDR3 loop reads CATGQDQPSYNEHFL.

This clonotype was detected once. The chain combines TRBV4-2 with TRBJ2-7, with D unresolved. The V gene lost 4 bases and the J gene lost 8 bases, with 27 bases spanning the gap. The germline V gene has CDR1 LGHNA and CDR2 YNFKEQ. The CDR3 runs to 17 residues. The CDR3 sequence: CASSRAGSPRWSGKQYF. As DNA, the CDR3 is TGTGCCAGCAGCCGGGCAGGTTCCCCCCGGTGGTCTGGCAAGCAGTACTTC.

The V gene is TRBV7-9, the J gene TRBJ1-6; maybe TRBD1 (5 bases). In germline, CDR1 is SEHNR, CDR2 FQNEAQ (reference sequence). The CDR3 is 14 residues long. Trimming removed 7 bases from V and 7 bases from J, with 14 bases in between. The CDR3: CASNPTTGNSPLHF. The CDR3 DNA reads TGTGCCAGCAACCCTACTACAGGCAATTCACCCCTCCACTTT. Full variable domain (remainder filled in from reference TRBV7-9 and TRBJ1-6): DTGVSQNPRHKITKRGQNVTFRCDPISEHNRLYWYRQTLGQGPEFLTYFQNEAQLEKSRLLSDRFSAERPKGSFSTLEIQRTEQGDSAMYLCASNPTTGNSPLHFGNGTRLTVT.

V gene TRBV7-6 combines with J gene TRBJ2-4; a possible D gene is TRBD1 (6 bases). The CDR3 has 16 amino acids. CDR1 and CDR2 from the germline V gene are SGHVS and FNYEAQ. Between the trimmed V and J ends, which lost 5 bases and 3 bases, there was a span of 17 bases. In DNA form, the CDR3 reads TGTGCCAGCAGCGCCGGGACATCATTAGGCAAAAACATTCAGTACTTC. Its translation is CASSAGTSLGKNIQYF.

This clonotype was detected only a few times. With a much larger clone just one base away, this may be a read error. The V call is TRBV30, the J call TRBJ1-5; D uncertain. The CDR3 runs to 14 residues. In germline, CDR1 is GTSNPN, CDR2 SVGIG (reference sequence). The CDR3 sequence: CVWSVGGEYQPQHF. The CDR3 DNA reads as TGTGTCTGGAGTGTAGGAGGAGAGTATCAGCCCCAGCATTTT.

Regarding this clonotype: Being one base from a much bigger clone, this may be a read error. V gene TRBV27 combines with J gene TRBJ1-2, with 8 bases identical to TRBD1. The junction had 5 bases not matched to a gene; V was cut back by 7 bases and J by 4 bases. The CDR3 covers 13 residues. Germline values: CDR1 MNHEY, CDR2 SMNVEV (reference sequence). DNA for the CDR3: TGTGCCAGCACCTTTGACAGGGGCTATGGCTACACCTTC. This sequence encodes CASTFDRGYGYTF.

For this clonotype: Sequence at one end of the junction differs from germline and may be a read error. This sequence joins TRBV24-1 and TRBJ2-1; 12 nucleotides agree with TRBD2. Germline assignment: CDR1 KGHDR and CDR2 SFDVKD. CDR3 length: 18 residues. This chain's CDR3 is CATSDLVTSGGYYDEQFF. In DNA form, the CDR3 reads TGTGCCACCAGTGACCTAGTGACTAGCGGGGGATACTACGATGAGCAGTTCTTC.

The rearrangement uses TRBV29-1 and TRBJ2-1, with TRBD2 matching over 13 bases. The length of the CDR3 is 15 residues. V lost 8 bases to trimming and J lost 12 bases; unmatched junction nucleotides: 16. Per the germline V gene, CDR1 is SQVTM and CDR2 is ANQGSEA. The CDR3 DNA is TGCAGCCTTGGACTAGCGGGAGCCTTTGGCCATGTGCAGTTCTTC. Translating it yields CSLGLAGAFGHVQFF.

Comment on this clonotype: A read error is likely, as this CDR3 ends without the conserved phenylalanine or tryptophan. J is TRBJ2-7 and V is TRBV11-2, with D maybe TRBD1 (6 bases). CDR1 and CDR2 from the germline V gene are SGHAT and FQNNGV. Deletions cut 7 bases from V and 6 bases from J, with 10 bases between. This CDR3 is built from 11 residues. CDR3 residues: CASNLTGEQYL. The CDR3 region has the DNA TGTGCCAGCAACTTGACAGGCGAGCAGTACCTC.

Comment on this clonotype: This clone may be a read error of a much larger clone one base away. The rearrangement uses TRBV5-4 and TRBJ2-3; a possible D gene is TRBD1 (6 bases). The CDR3 extends over 14 amino acids. Per the germline V gene, CDR1 is SGHNT and CDR2 is YYREEE (reference sequence). CDR3 nucleotides: TGTGCCAGCACCCGGGACACCAGCACAGATACGCGGTATTTT. It encodes CASTRDTSTDTRYF.